The 23 T cell receptor beta chains reported below all come from one sample, sequenced in a study of CXCR3-negative and CXCR3-positive naive CD8 T cells. Findings and limits, study-wide: For CXCR3-positive naive cells, TRB CDR3s were more hydrophobic than those of CXCR3-negative naive cells.

These receptors lack a known antigen. Libraries were UMI-labeled 5' RACE TRB cDNA. TCRdb derives one entry per CDR3 protein from the 5' RACE reads, leaving out DNA. The table lists 6,500 to 7,000 distinct CDR3 sequences. Sequencing was carried out using naive CXCR3+ CD8+ T cells from blood. Indicated subset: CD45RO-CCR7+CD27+CD95- naive CD8+ T cells expressing CXCR3 (TNR3+). These receptors were taken from a human donor in good health. Some clones in this sample may be carry-over from other donors' samples.

This clonotype shows up as medium-sized by frequency. This chain joins TRBV29-1 and TRBJ1-2. The germline CDR1 and CDR2 sequences are SQVTM and ANQGSEA. The CDR3 runs to 11 residues. CDR3 protein: CSVDSGYGYTF.

The chain combines TRBV4-1 with TRBJ2-2. The CDR3 extends over 18 amino acids. The germline V gene has CDR1 MGHRA and CDR2 YSYEKL. This chain's CDR3 is CASSQDASKGLNTGELFF.

By frequency, this clonotype registers medium-sized. CDR3 sequence reads: CASTTVGAYNEQFF. V and J are TRBV6-6 and TRBJ2-1; the TCRdb D gene call, TRBD1, has no DNA to confirm it. The CDR3 spans 14 residues. Germline CDR1 and CDR2: MNHNY and SVGAGI (reference sequence).

This rearrangement joins TRBV27 to TRBJ1-2; TCRdb names TRBD1, which stays unverified in the absence of DNA. Germline CDR1 MNHEY, CDR2 SMNVEV (reference sequence). This CDR3 has 12 amino acids. CDR3 residues: CASRGDAYGYTF.

The chain joins TRBV29-1 to TRBJ2-1; TCRdb returns TRBD2, unconfirmable since there is no DNA. This CDR3 comprises 13 residues. Germline CDR1 SQVTM, CDR2 ANQGSEA. Here the CDR3 reads CSVLAVTYNEQFF.

By frequency, this clonotype registers medium-sized. The gene calls are TRBV5-1 and TRBJ2-7. Germline V CDR1 and CDR2: SGHRS, YFSETQ. The CDR3 consists of 12 residues. The CDR3 region is CASSLLPYEQYF. Full variable domain (remainder filled in from reference TRBV5-1 and TRBJ2-7): KAGVTQTPRYLIKTRGQQVTLSCSPISGHRSVSWYQQTPGQGLQFLFEYFSETQRNKGNFPGRFSGRQFSNSRSEMNVSTLELGDSALYLCASSLLPYEQYFGPGTRLTVT.

This clonotype is labeled medium-sized based on frequency. This chain links TRBV29-1 with TRBJ1-2. The V gene's germline CDR1 is SQVTM and CDR2 ANQGSEA. This CDR3 has 12 amino acids. CDR3 sequence: CSVEGDSGGYTF.

Judged by frequency, this clonotype is medium-sized (0.01 to 0.1%). The chain joins TRBV7-3 to TRBJ2-5; checking the TCRdb D call of TRBD1 is not possible without DNA. The CDR3 has 14 amino acids. Germline V gene data show CDR1 as SGHTA and CDR2 as FQGTGA. The chain's CDR3 is CASSLVPSLETQYF.

This chain connects TRBV7-9 to TRBJ1-1; TCRdb designates TRBD1, a call that cannot be tested without DNA. The CDR3 runs 14 residues. Germline loops: CDR1 SEHNR, CDR2 FQNEAQ (reference sequence). This chain's CDR3 is CASSFGQGGTEAFF.

This clonotype ranks as medium-sized in terms of frequency. The chain couples TRBV29-1 to TRBJ2-7; TCRdb calls TRBD1, which cannot be checked without DNA. Germline CDR1 SQVTM, CDR2 ANQGSEA. CDR3 length: 13 residues. The CDR3 sequence is CSVVEGVLGEQYF.

This chain connects TRBV13 to TRBJ2-3; TCRdb outputs TRBD1, but without DNA this stays unchecked. The CDR3 consists of 14 residues. Germline CDR1 is PRHDT and CDR2 is FYEKMQ (reference sequence). The CDR3 here is CASSPPAGLDTQYF.

This clonotype shows up as medium-sized by frequency. The chain has TRBV5-6 and TRBJ2-7; TCRdb selects TRBD1, and the lack of DNA leaves this call unchecked. The CDR3 consists of 14 residues. The V gene's germline CDR1 is SGHDT and CDR2 YYEEEE. The CDR3 is CASRPSGRDYEQYF. The entire variable domain, with the rest obtained from reference TRBV5-6 and TRBJ2-7, is as follows: DAGVTQSPTHLIKTRGQQVTLRCSPKSGHDTVSWYQQALGQGPQFIFQYYEEEERQRGNFPDRFSGHQFPNYSSELNVNALLLGDSALYLCASRPSGRDYEQYFGPGTRLTVT.

The genes are TRBV7-7 and TRBJ2-1. The CDR3 totals 16 residues. CDR1 SSHAT and CDR2 FNYEAQ come from the germline V gene (reference sequence). The chain's CDR3 is CASHSGIMSSYNEQFF.

Judged by frequency, this clonotype is medium-sized (0.01 to 0.1%). This rearrangement joins TRBV10-3 to TRBJ2-1; checking the TCRdb D call of TRBD1 is not possible without DNA. This CDR3 contains 16 residues. CDR1 and CDR2 from the germline V gene are ENHRY and SYGVKD. CDR3 in amino acids: CAISDLAILRGNEQFF.

The rearrangement uses TRBV20-1 and TRBJ2-7. Looked up from germline, CDR1 is DFQATT and CDR2 is SNEGSKA (reference sequence). The CDR3 loop spans 14 amino acids. The CDR3 protein is CSAREKTVPYEQYF.

The chain has TRBV6-2 or TRBV6-3 and TRBJ1-1. CDR1 is MNHEY, CDR2 SVGEGT, per germline. There are 14 residues in the CDR3. The CDR3 sequence is CASRRTAWGTEAFF.

Frequency places this clonotype as medium-sized (0.01 to 0.1%). V usage is TRBV7-9 and J usage is TRBJ2-7. CDR1 and CDR2 from the germline V gene are SEHNR and FQNEAQ (reference sequence). The CDR3 runs to 15 residues. The CDR3 protein is CASSLDDGRVYEQYF.

Frequency places this clonotype as medium-sized. V usage is TRBV5-6 and J usage is TRBJ2-2; the TCRdb D gene call, TRBD2, has no DNA to confirm it. CDR3 length: 14 residues. From germline, CDR1 is SGHDT and CDR2 YYEEEE. The CDR3 region is CASTQRGNTGELFF.

The CDR3 reads CASSSTDREEQFF. This chain links TRBV7-9 with TRBJ2-1; absent DNA, TCRdb's TRBD1 call cannot be checked. Germline assignment: CDR1 SEHNR and CDR2 FQNEAQ (reference sequence). The CDR3 contains 13 residues.

The chain couples TRBV20-1 to TRBJ2-1; checking the TCRdb D call of TRBD2 is not possible without DNA. In germline, CDR1 is DFQATT, CDR2 SNEGSKA (reference sequence). The CDR3 has 15 amino acids. The CDR3 sequence: CSAPPETSDRDEQFF.

The V call is TRBV14, the J call TRBJ2-3; with no DNA, the TCRdb D assignment of TRBD1 cannot be verified. The germline gives CDR1 SGHDN, CDR2 FVKESK. This CDR3 is built from 14 residues. This CDR3 is CASSPGRGTDTQYF.

The chain employs TRBV9 and TRBJ2-2; the TCRdb D gene call, TRBD1, has no DNA to confirm it. CDR3 length: 16 amino acids. Per the germline V gene, CDR1 is SGDLS and CDR2 is YYNGEE. CDR3 sequence reads: CASSASGQGPAGELFF.

The chain uses TRBV9 and TRBJ2-1; TCRdb selects TRBD2, and the lack of DNA leaves this call unchecked. CDR1 SGDLS and CDR2 YYNGEE come from the germline V gene. The CDR3 sequence is 14 residues long. The CDR3 spells CASSVVGSGNEQFF.